What follows are 14 T cell receptor beta chains derived from one specimen sequenced in a study of graft-versus-host responses after intestinal transplantation. Antigens for these TCRs are unknown. Clones were sequenced by immunoSEQ multiplex PCR, and TCRdb holds only the in-frame ones, with some missing. The table shows 30,000 to 35,000 clones, with roughly 83% occurring only once. Material: unstimulated CD8+ T cells sorted from spleen or lymph node cells, obtained before intestinal transplant. All receptors derive from a human donor who received an intestinal transplant.

The chain uses TRBV19 and TRBJ1-2; D is possibly TRBD1 (6 bases). V lost 5 bases and J lost 4, with 20 bases in between. CDR1 and CDR2 from the germline V gene are LNHDA and SQIVND (reference sequence). The CDR3 is 16 residues long. DNA for the CDR3: TGTGCCAGTAGTCCCGAGACAGGCGTTCCCGGCTATGGCTACACCTTC. It translates to CASSPETGVPGYGYTF.

The chain couples TRBV28 to TRBJ2-4; weak D call: TRBD1 (5 bases). The V gene's germline CDR1 is MDHEN and CDR2 SYDVKM. The CDR3 is made up of 16 amino acids. V gave up 7 bases and J gave up 3 bases, with 19 bases separating them. The CDR3 coding sequence is TGTGCCAGCAACGTGGGGCAGCTGGATGACAAAAACATTCAGTACTTC. Protein product: CASNVGQLDDKNIQYF.

This clone was recorded once. CDR3: CASSPRGQGYNEQFF. The CDR3 DNA reads as TGTGCCAGCTCACCACGCGGACAGGGGTACAATGAGCAGTTCTTC. The chain has TRBV18 and TRBJ2-1; TRBD1 matches 9 bases. The CDR3 is 15 residues long. Trimming at V came to 1 base and at J to 4 bases, leaving 2 bases not matched to a gene. CDR1 KGHSH and CDR2 LQKENI come from the germline V gene.

V and J are TRBV10-3 and TRBJ2-1, with TRBD2 identical over 9 bases. V was clipped by 8 bases and J by 1 base; unmatched bases: 15. Germline V gene lookup returns CDR1 ENHRY and CDR2 SYGVKD. The CDR3 consists of 18 residues. CDR3 loop: CAISRLAAGAQSYNEQFF. CDR3 coding DNA: TGTGCCATCTCCCGACTAGCGGCCGGAGCGCAATCCTACAATGAGCAGTTCTTC.

The gene calls are TRBV4-1 and TRBJ2-1; 9 nucleotides align to TRBD2. Trimming removed 5 bases from V and 7 bases from J; junction bases left unmatched: 15. Germline V gives CDR1 MGHRA, CDR2 YSYEKL. This CDR3 spans 17 amino acids. The CDR3 is CASSTQSGGLALNEQFF. CDR3 bases: TGCGCCAGCAGCACCCAATCAGGGGGACTAGCCTTAAATGAGCAGTTCTTC.

The V and J genes are TRBV11-2 and TRBJ2-3, with a tentative D call TRBD1 (5 bases). CDR3 length equals 14 residues. With 5 bases removed from V and 3 bases from J, the gap between germline ends came to 12 bases. Looked up from germline, CDR1 is SGHAT and CDR2 is FQNNGV. The CDR3 nucleotides read TGTGCCAGCAGCCCGAGGACACTTACAGATACGCAGTATTTT. As protein: CASSPRTLTDTQYF.

The chain uses TRBV4-1 and TRBJ2-7, with 10 positions matching TRBD2. V dropped 1 base and J dropped 5; count of bases not matched to a gene: 5. The CDR3 runs to 15 residues. Germline V CDR1 and CDR2: MGHRA, YSYEKL. CDR3 in DNA: TGCGCCAGCAGCCAAGTACTAGCGGGGCCTGACGAGCAGTACTTC. The encoded protein is CASSQVLAGPDEQYF.

The chain uses TRBV19 and TRBJ1-1; TRBD1 agrees at 11 bases. Germline assignment: CDR1 LNHDA and CDR2 SQIVND (reference sequence). The J segment lost 1 base and the V segment lost 0 bases, leaving 7 bases of the junction unmatched. The CDR3 has 18 amino acids. The CDR3 reads CASSIDPRTGGPNTEAFF. In DNA form, the CDR3 reads TGTGCCAGTAGTATAGATCCCCGGACAGGGGGCCCGAACACTGAAGCTTTCTTT.

The rearrangement joins TRBV19 to TRBJ1-2; 7 nucleotides align to TRBD1. Germline V lookup: CDR1 LNHDA, CDR2 SQIVND (reference sequence). CDR3 length equals 15 residues. V lost 5 bases and J lost 4; bases outside the gene matches: 10. Here the CDR3 reads CASSSNRGYGYGYTF. The CDR3 DNA sequence: TGTGCCAGTAGTTCCAACAGGGGCTATGGCTATGGCTACACCTTC.

The CDR3 protein is CASSDDGGTTDTQYF. In nucleotides, the CDR3 is TGTGCCAGCAGTGATGACGGGGGAACGACAGATACGCAGTATTTT. V gene TRBV6-4 combines with J gene TRBJ2-3, with a possible D match to TRBD2 (6 bases). Trimming shortened V by 3 bases and J by 3 bases, and 13 bases separated the two germline ends. Germline assignment: CDR1 MRHNA and CDR2 SNTAGT. The CDR3 covers 15 residues.

The chain has TRBV9 and TRBJ2-7, with 11 positions matching TRBD2. Germline CDR1 reads SGDLS; CDR2 reads YYNGEE. There are 17 residues in the CDR3. The V segment lost 4 bases and the J segment 3 bases; nucleotides outside the gene matches: 12. The CDR3 sequence is CASSPRSGTSGFYEQYF. CDR3 nucleotides: TGTGCCAGCAGCCCCCGGAGCGGGACTAGCGGATTCTACGAGCAGTACTTC.

This chain links TRBV2 with TRBJ2-5; 8 bases match TRBD2. V shed 9 bases, J shed 4 bases, and the junction held 10 bases outside the gene matches. This CDR3 is built from 14 residues. Germline V lookup: CDR1 SNHLY, CDR2 FYNNEI. The CDR3 here is CASHARGGPETQYF. Written as DNA, the CDR3 is TGTGCCAGTCACGCACGGGGGGGCCCAGAGACCCAGTACTTC.

The chain's CDR3 is CASSLVSGGYSNQPQHF. CDR3 nucleotide sequence: TGTGCCAGCAGCTTAGTGTCTGGGGGCTATAGCAATCAGCCCCAGCATTTT. The V call is TRBV7-8, the J call TRBJ1-5; maybe TRBD1 (6 bases). Per germline, CDR1 SGHVS and CDR2 FQNEAQ. This CDR3 is built from 17 residues. V was pared by 1 base and J by 0 bases, with 13 bases between.

DNA of the CDR3: TGTGCCAGCTCACCACCGCCCGGGACAGGCTTCTACGAGCAGTACTTC. Encoded protein: CASSPPPGTGFYEQYF. V gene TRBV18 combines with J gene TRBJ2-7; 8 bases are a match to TRBD1. The CDR3 sequence is 16 residues long. Trimming cost V 0 bases and J 3 bases; bases outside gene matches: 7. CDR1 is KGHSH and CDR2 is LQKENI in the germline V gene.